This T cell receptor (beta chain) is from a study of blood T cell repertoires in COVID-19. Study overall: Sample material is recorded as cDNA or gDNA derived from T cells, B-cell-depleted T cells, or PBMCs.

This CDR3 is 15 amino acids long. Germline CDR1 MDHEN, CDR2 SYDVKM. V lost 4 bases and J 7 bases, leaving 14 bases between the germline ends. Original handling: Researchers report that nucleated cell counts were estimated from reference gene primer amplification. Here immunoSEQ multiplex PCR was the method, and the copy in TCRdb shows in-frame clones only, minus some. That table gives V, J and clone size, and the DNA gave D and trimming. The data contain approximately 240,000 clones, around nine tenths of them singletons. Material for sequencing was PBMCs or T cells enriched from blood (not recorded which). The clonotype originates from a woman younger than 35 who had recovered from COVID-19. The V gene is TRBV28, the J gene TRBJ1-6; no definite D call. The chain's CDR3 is CASSSPQVANSPLHF. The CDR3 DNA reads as TGTGCCAGCAGTTCCCCCCAGGTGGCCAATTCACCCCTCCACTTT.